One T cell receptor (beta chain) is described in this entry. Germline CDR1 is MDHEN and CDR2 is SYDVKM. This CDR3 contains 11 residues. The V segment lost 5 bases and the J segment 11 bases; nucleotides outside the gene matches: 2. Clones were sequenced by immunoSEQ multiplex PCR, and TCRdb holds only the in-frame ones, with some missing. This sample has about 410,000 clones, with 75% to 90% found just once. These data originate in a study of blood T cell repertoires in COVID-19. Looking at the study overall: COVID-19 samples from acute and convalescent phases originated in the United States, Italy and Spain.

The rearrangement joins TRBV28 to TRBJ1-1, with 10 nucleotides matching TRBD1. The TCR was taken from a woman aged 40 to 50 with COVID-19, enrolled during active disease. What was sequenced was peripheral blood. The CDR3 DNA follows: TGTGCCAGCAGTCAGGGACAGGGGGCTTTCTTT. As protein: CASSQGQGAFF.